This note documents a single TCR beta chain sequence. Combining a sample-barcoded 5' primer with a J-beta primer mix, a second PCR ran for roughly 7 to 12 cycles. Each CDR3 protein gets one entry after TCRdb re-called the 5' RACE reads with MiXCR. The sample yields 650,000 to 800,000 distinct CDR3 sequences, under 45% seen once. These data are taken from a study of blood T cells in healthy people across ages. V was cut by 2 bases and J by 11 bases, with 15 bases left in between. CDR3 length: 13 residues. CDR1 is MNHEY, CDR2 SMNVEV, per germline (reference sequence). The source of this sequence is a man aged 55 to 69 in good health. The genes are TRBV27 and TRBJ1-1; D is ambiguous. The sequenced sample was blood. The CDR3 DNA reads as TGTGCCAGCAGTTTACGAGCATACGGTTGGGCTTTCTTT. It yields the protein CASSLRAYGWAFF.